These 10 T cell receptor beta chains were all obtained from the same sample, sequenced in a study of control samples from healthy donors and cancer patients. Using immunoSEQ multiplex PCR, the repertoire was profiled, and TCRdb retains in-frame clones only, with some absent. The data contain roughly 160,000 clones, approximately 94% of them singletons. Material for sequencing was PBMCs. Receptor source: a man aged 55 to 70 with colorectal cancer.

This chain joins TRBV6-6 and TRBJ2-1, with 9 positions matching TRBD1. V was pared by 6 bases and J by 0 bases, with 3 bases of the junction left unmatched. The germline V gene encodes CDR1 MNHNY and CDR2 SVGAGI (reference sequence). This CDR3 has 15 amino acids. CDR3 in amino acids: CASSWTGDSYNEQFF. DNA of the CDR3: TGTGCCAGCAGCTGGACAGGGGACTCCTACAATGAGCAGTTCTTC.

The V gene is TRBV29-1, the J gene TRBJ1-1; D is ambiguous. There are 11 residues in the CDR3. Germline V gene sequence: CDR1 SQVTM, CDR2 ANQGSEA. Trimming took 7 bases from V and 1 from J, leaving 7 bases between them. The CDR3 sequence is CSAAANTEAFF. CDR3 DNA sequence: TGCAGCGCCGCGGCGAACACTGAAGCTTTCTTT. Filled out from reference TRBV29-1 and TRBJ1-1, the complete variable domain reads SAVISQKPSRDICQRGTSLTIQCQVDSQVTMMFWYRQQPGQSLTLIATANQGSEATYESGFVIDKFPISRPNLTFSTLTVSNMSPEDSSIYLCSAAANTEAFFGQGTRLTVV.

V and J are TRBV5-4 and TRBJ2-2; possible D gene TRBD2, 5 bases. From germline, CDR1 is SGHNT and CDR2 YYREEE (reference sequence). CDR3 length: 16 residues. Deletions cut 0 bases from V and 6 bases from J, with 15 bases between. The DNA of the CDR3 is TGTGCCAGCAGCTTGGTGCCGGGGTCGTCTCCCGGGGAGCTGTTTTTT. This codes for CASSLVPGSSPGELFF.

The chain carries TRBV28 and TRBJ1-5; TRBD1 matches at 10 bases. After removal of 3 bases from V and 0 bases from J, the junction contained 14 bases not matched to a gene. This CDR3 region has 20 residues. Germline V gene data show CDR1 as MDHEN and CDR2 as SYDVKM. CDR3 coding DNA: TGTGCCAGCAGTTTTATGACTCTCGGGACAGGGGATTATAGCAATCAGCCCCAGCATTTT. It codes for CASSFMTLGTGDYSNQPQHF.

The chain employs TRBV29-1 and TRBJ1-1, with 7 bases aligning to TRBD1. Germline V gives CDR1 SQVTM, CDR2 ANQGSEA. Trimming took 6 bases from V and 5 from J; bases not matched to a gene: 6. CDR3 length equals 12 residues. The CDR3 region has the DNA TGCAGCGTCCAGGGGGGAGTAACTGAAGCTTTCTTT. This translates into CSVQGGVTEAFF.

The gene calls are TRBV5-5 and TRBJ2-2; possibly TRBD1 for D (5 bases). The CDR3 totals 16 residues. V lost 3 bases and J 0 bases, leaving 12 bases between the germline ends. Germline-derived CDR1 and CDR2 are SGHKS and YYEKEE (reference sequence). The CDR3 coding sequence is TGTGCCAGCAGCTCCTTCAGGGCCGCGAACACCGGGGAGCTGTTTTTT. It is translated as CASSSFRAANTGELFF.

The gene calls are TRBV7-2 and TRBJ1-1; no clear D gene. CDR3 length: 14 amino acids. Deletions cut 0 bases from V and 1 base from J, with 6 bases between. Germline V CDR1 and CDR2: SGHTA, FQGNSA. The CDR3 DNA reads TGTGCCAGCAGCTTAGCGCGTGAGAACACTGAAGCTTTCTTT. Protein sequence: CASSLARENTEAFF.

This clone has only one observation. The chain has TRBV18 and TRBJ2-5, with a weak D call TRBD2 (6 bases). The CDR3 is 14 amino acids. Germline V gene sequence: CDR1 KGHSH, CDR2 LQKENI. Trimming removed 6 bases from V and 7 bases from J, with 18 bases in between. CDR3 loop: CASSAEGAVVTQYF. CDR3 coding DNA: TGTGCCAGCTCGGCGGAGGGAGCCGTAGTGACCCAGTACTTC. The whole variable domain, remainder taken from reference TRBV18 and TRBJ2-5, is NAGVMQNPRHLVRRRGQEARLRCSPMKGHSHVYWYRQLPEEGLKFMVYLQKENIIDESGMPKERFSAEFPKEGPSILRIQQVVRGDSAAYFCASSAEGAVVTQYFGPGTRLLVL.

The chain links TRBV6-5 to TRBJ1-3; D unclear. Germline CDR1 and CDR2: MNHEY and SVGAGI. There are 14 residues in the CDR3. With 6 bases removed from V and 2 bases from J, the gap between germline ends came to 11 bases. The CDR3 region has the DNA TGTGCCAGCAGGGCCCCGGGGACTGGAAACACCATATATTTT. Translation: CASRAPGTGNTIYF.

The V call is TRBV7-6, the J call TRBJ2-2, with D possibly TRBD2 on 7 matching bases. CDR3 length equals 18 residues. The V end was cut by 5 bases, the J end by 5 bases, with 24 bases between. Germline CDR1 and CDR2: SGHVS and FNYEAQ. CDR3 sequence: CASSPNLGGAGRTGELFF. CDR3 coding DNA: TGTGCCAGCAGCCCTAATTTAGGGGGGGCAGGGCGGACCGGGGAGCTGTTTTTT.